This paragraph covers one T cell receptor beta chain sequence. The antigen is undetermined. V lost 3 bases, J lost 3 bases, and 10 bases lay in between. The CDR3 is 13 residues long. CDR1 and CDR2 (germline): SQVTM, ANQGSEA. This entry belongs to a study of T cell responses to AZD1222 COVID-19 vaccine. Study-wide results and limits: Reports indicate that nearly half of spike-specific TCRs are directed at unmutated variant regions. Without day 14 samples, only post-peak T cell repertoires were studied. Females outnumbered males among donors, who were mostly white British; clonal diversity was possibly underestimated.

Generated by immunoSEQ multiplex PCR, the TCRdb table keeps only in-frame clones and is missing some. The repertoire has 75,000 to 100,000 clones, 70% to 90% of them found once; the top ten carry under 13%. The sample in question was peripheral blood, obtained on day 0 of MenACWY control vaccination. The sequence came from an adult in good health. The chain has TRBV29-1 and TRBJ2-3; unclear D gene. CDR3 loop: CSVEVGFTDTQYF. CDR3 coding DNA: TGCAGCGTTGAGGTAGGGTTTACAGATACGCAGTATTTT.